The sequence of this T cell receptor (beta chain) was determined in a study of neoadjuvant nivolumab and ipilimumab in lung cancer. As concerns this clone: Its target is not known.

Produced via immunoSEQ multiplex PCR; TCRdb's table is partial and in-frame only. The sample consists of 40,000 or so clones, roughly 89% of them appearing once. The germline V gene encodes CDR1 MNHNS and CDR2 SASEGT. This CDR3 is 14 amino acids long. Trimming stripped 6 bases from V and 3 bases from J, with 14 bases between. Broader study findings: Pretherapy blood TCR richness correlated positively with resected tumor richness. Pathologic regression was not significantly tied to TCR clonality.

This TCR came from an adult with non-small cell lung cancer. The chain carries TRBV6-1 and TRBJ1-1; D is unclear. The material was peripheral blood, obtained before neoadjuvant nivolumab, alone or with ipilimumab. The CDR3 DNA is TGTGCCAGCAGCCGTGGGGTCAAGGACACTGAAGCTTTCTTT. Protein: CASSRGVKDTEAFF.